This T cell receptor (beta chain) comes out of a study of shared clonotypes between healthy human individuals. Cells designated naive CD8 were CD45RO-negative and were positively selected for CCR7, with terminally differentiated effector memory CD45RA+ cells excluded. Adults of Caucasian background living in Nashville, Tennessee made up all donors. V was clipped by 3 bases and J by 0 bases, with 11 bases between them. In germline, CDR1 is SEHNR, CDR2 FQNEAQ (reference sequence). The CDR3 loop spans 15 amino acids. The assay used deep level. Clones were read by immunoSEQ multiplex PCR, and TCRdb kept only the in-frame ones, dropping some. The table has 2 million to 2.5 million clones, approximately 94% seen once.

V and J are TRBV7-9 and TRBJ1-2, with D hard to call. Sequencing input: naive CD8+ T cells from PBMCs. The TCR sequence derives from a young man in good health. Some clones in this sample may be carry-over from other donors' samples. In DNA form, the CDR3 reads TGTGCCAGCAGCTTTTCCGGACCGTCTAACTATGGCTACACCTTC. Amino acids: CASSFSGPSNYGYTF. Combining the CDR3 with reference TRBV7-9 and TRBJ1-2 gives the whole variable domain DTGVSQNPRHKITKRGQNVTFRCDPISEHNRLYWYRQTLGQGPEFLTYFQNEAQLEKSRLLSDRFSAERPKGSFSTLEIQRTEQGDSAMYLCASSFSGPSNYGYTFGSGTRLTVV.